A selection of T cell receptor beta chains follows, all from one sample in a study of T and B cells in COVID-19 patients. From the multiplex PCR reads, TCRdb called clonotypes with MiXCR, one entry per CDR3 protein. Among 13,000 to 15,000 distinct CDR3 sequences listed, more than 25% were seen once. Sequenced sample: blood. These receptor sequences come from a human donor who had recovered from COVID-19. The CDR3 runs from the conserved cysteine through the conserved F or W. A D gene is named only where the DNA matches it firmly. Expanded clones are given a class, and other clones once, few, many or no size at all.

- TRBJ2-6 - TRBV20-1 TGCAGTGCTAGGGATACCGGGGCCAACGTCCTGACTTTC CSARDTGANVLTF
many TRBJ2-7 - TRBV12-3/TRBV12-4 TGTGCCAGCAGTCCAGACAGTTCCCTCTACGAGCAGTACTTC CASSPDSSLYEQYF
medium-sized TRBJ1-1 - TRBV29-1 TGCAGCGTTGCAGGGGAAGCTTTCTTT CSVAGEAFF
few TRBJ1-1 TRBD1 TRBV29-1 TGCAGCGTTGGGGACAGCTCCACTGAAGCTTTCTTT CSVGDSSTEAFF
- TRBJ1-5 TRBD1 TRBV6-5 TGTGCCAGCAGTTACTTGGGACAGAATCAGCCCCAGCATTTT CASSYLGQNQPQHF
- TRBJ2-7 - TRBV6-6 TGTGCCAGCAGGGACACAGGGGGGGGCGAGCAGTACTTC CASRDTGGGEQYF
medium-sized TRBJ2-1 - TRBV19 TGTGCCAGTAGTATAAGGGGGGGTGAGCAGTTCTTC CASSIRGGEQFF
- TRBJ1-1 TRBD1 TRBV27 TGTGCCAGCAGTTTCCGGACAGGAGGGAGCACTGAAGCTTTCTTT CASSFRTGGSTEAFF
- TRBJ1-5 - TRBV19 TGTGCCAGTAGTATGGCAGGGTACGGTCAGCCCCAGCATTTT CASSMAGYGQPQHF
medium-sized TRBJ2-7 - TRBV30 TGTGCCTGGAGTCCAAGGGACGAGCAGTACTTC CAWSPRDEQYF